The clone carrying this T cell receptor (beta chain) appeared once. Per the original methods: Nucleated cell counts were estimated from reference gene primer amplification. Here immunoSEQ multiplex PCR was the method, and the copy in TCRdb shows in-frame clones only, minus some. The D gene and trimming were derived from the DNA, and the V and J assignments and clone size from that table. Of 150,000 to 200,000 clones listed, 88% are singletons. The sample comes from a study of blood T cell repertoires in COVID-19. Study summary: Acute and convalescent COVID-19 samples came from the United States, Italy and Spain.

Recovered Cohort 3 donors showed two negative PCRs, clearance, or symptom resolution. From germline, CDR1 is LGHDT and CDR2 YNNKEL (reference sequence). This CDR3 region has 16 residues. Trimming took 6 bases from V and 6 from J; bases not matched to a gene: 13. The sequence was obtained from a woman aged 18-35 years who had recovered from COVID-19. This sequence joins TRBV3-1 (or the pseudogene TRBV3-2) and TRBJ2-1, with 8 bases that match TRBD2. Material: PBMCs or T cells enriched from blood (not recorded which). This CDR3 is CASSHFSGAAGNEQFF. Written as DNA, the CDR3 is TGTGCCAGCAGTCATTTTAGCGGGGCCGCGGGCAATGAGCAGTTCTTC.